This is a list of T cell receptor beta chains from one sample in a study of vaccination and CD4 T cells after COVID-19. The antigens these receptors bind are not known. TCRdb independently ran MiXCR on the PCR reads; one entry per CDR3 protein. This sample has several thousand distinct CDR3 sequences, with about 39% found just once. Material for sequencing was CD4+ T cells from blood, cultured in vitro. The origin of the receptors is a human donor in good health. Both conserved end residues are part of each CDR3. D genes are given only for firm matches. Size values are once, few and many counts, or a class for expanded clones, and some rows have none.

TRBJ2-7 | NA | TRBV20-1 | TRBD2 | TGCAGTGCTAGTCGGGCGGGAGGTTACGAGCAGTACTTC | CSASRAGGYEQYF
TRBJ2-2 | NA | TRBV6-2/TRBV6-3 | NA | TGTGCCAGCAGTTACTGGTCAGATACCGGGGAGCTGTTTTTT | CASSYWSDTGELFF
TRBJ1-6 | NA | TRBV28 | NA | TGTGCCAGCACCTTGCCGACAGGCAATTCACCCCTCCACTTT | CASTLPTGNSPLHF
TRBJ1-1 | NA | TRBV19 | NA | TGTGCCAGTAGTCGCGGGGTGTGGGGCACTGAAGCTTTCTTT | CASSRGVWGTEAFF
TRBJ2-1 | NA | TRBV7-8 | NA | TGTGCCAGCAGCCACCTTGGGAGTGTCGAGCAGTTCTTC | CASSHLGSVEQFF
TRBJ2-5 | few | TRBV11-1 | NA | TGCGCCAGCAGCCAACTGCCTTCCGGGACCCAGTACTTC | CASSQLPSGTQYF
TRBJ1-1 | NA | TRBV6-1 | NA | TGTGCCAGCACCGTACTAACAGAGATGAACACTGAAGCTTTCTTT | CASTVLTEMNTEAFF
TRBJ1-6 | NA | TRBV27 | TRBD1 | TGTGCCAGCAGTCCCCTGGGGACAGGTAAACGGTTCGATAATTCACCCCTCCACTTT | CASSPLGTGKRFDNSPLHF
TRBJ2-5 | few | TRBV6-1 | NA | TGTGGCTCCGGGGCAGGGCCGGTGGAGACCCAGTACTTC | CGSGAGPVETQYF
TRBJ1-5 | large | TRBV28 | TRBD1 | TGTGCCAGCAGGCCGACGACAGGGGGCGGGGAGCAGCCCCAGCATTTT | CASRPTTGGGEQPQHF
TRBJ1-6 | few | TRBV20-1 | TRBD1 | TGCAGTGCTACGACAGGGACCTTTAATTCACCCCTCCACTTT | CSATTGTFNSPLHF